These 14 T cell receptor beta chains originate from one sample sequenced in a study of T-cell memory formation after mild COVID-19 (dated by TCRdb to the early 2020s). Library construction relied on 5' RACE. Instrument on record: Illumina NovaSeq 6000. Using fastp trimming at Q25 and MiXCR clonotype assembly, TCRdb reanalyzed the public sequencing data and kept in-frame beta chains. Each CDR3 protein gets just one entry, which takes the most common genes and DNA from the rows behind it. The sample records about 470,000 distinct CDR3 sequences, roughly 25% of which are singletons. Of the sample, 12% falls within the top ten clones. The sequencing sample was made of PBMCs or a T cell subset sorted from them (not recorded which). These receptors came from an adult woman who had mild COVID-19 (a few samples of this study predate the infection). The sample titles of this study are shuffled in the database, so cell type and time point are left out; the donor was told from shared clones.

This clonotype has more than one count but fewer than ten. The CDR3 DNA sequence: TGTGCCAGCAGCCAAGGAGGGGTGAATTCGCCCTACGAGCAGTACTTC. This sequence encodes CASSQGGVNSPYEQYF. This rearrangement joins TRBV4-2 to TRBJ2-7; TRBD1 or TRBD2 may be the D gene (5 bases each). From germline, CDR1 is LGHNA and CDR2 YNFKEQ. The V and J ends lost 1 base and 2 bases respectively, with 15 bases between them. The CDR3 consists of 16 residues.

In this sample, this clonotype turned up a few times. This chain connects TRBV4-1 to TRBJ2-7; TRBD1 matches at 10 bases. V was clipped by 6 bases and J by 2 bases; unmatched bases: 10. Germline CDR1 MGHRA, CDR2 YSYEKL. The CDR3 extends over 16 amino acids. The CDR3 reads CASSLYPGQGTYEQYF. The CDR3 region has the DNA TGCGCCAGCAGTCTTTACCCGGGACAGGGGACCTACGAGCAGTACTTC.

The chain recombines TRBV5-1 with TRBJ2-5, with a tentative D call TRBD2 (5 bases). The V gene's germline CDR1 is SGHRS and CDR2 YFSETQ. This CDR3 is 16 amino acids long. Trimming cost V 1 base and J 0 bases, with 13 bases left between them. The CDR3 region is CASSLFGRGNQETQYF. Written as DNA, the CDR3 is TGCGCCAGCAGCTTGTTCGGTCGGGGAAACCAAGAGACCCAGTACTTC.

The J gene is TRBJ2-4, the V gene TRBV5-1; a possible D gene is TRBD1 (6 bases). The CDR3 covers 13 residues. The germline V and J ends were trimmed by 4 bases and 15 bases, with 20 bases remaining between them. CDR1 and CDR2 from the germline V gene are SGHRS and YFSETQ. In DNA, the CDR3 is TGCGCCAGCAGCGTCGGCGATACAGGGATGTGGTACTTC. Its protein product is CASSVGDTGMWYF.

The sample holds a few counts of this clonotype. J is TRBJ2-2 and V is TRBV4-1; no reliable D call. CDR1 and CDR2 from the germline V gene are MGHRA and YSYEKL. V was trimmed by 0 bases and J by 2 bases, leaving 7 bases between them. The CDR3 is 15 residues long. CDR3 sequence reads: CASSQDARNTGELFF. As DNA, the CDR3 is TGCGCCAGCAGCCAAGATGCCCGAAACACCGGGGAGCTGTTTTTT.

This clonotype turned up a few times. J is TRBJ1-1 and V is TRBV15; 7 bases map to TRBD1. CDR1 LNHNV and CDR2 YYDKDF come from the germline V gene (reference sequence). V shed 5 bases and J 4 bases; nucleotides not matched to a gene: 13. The length of the CDR3 is 16 residues. The CDR3 loop is CATSPTRQGGSTEAFF. In nucleotides, the CDR3 is TGTGCCACCAGCCCAACTAGACAGGGAGGGAGCACTGAAGCTTTCTTT.

This clonotype was counted between two and nine times. V is TRBV20-1 and J is TRBJ2-7, with TRBD2 as a possible D gene (7 bases). The germline CDR1 and CDR2 sequences are DFQATT and SNEGSKA (reference sequence). This CDR3 spans 15 amino acids. Deletions cut 4 bases from V and 0 bases from J, with 16 bases between. CDR3 in DNA: TGCAGTGCTAAGGAGGGGAGGGGGGGCTCCTACGAGCAGTACTTC. It specifies CSAKEGRGGSYEQYF.

The chain employs TRBV5-4 and TRBJ2-1, with D uncertain. The CDR3 runs 14 residues. Germline lookup yields CDR1 SGHNT and CDR2 YYREEE (reference sequence). V dropped 0 bases and J dropped 2 bases, with 6 bases sitting between them. The CDR3 DNA reads as TGTGCCAGCAGCTTGGCCGACGCCTACAATGAGCAGTTCTTC. Protein product: CASSLADAYNEQFF.

This clonotype was detected once. The chain is built from TRBV29-1 and TRBJ2-1; D perhaps matches TRBD1 (5 bases). Deletions cut 3 bases from V and 0 bases from J, with 12 bases between. The germline V gene has CDR1 SQVTM and CDR2 ANQGSEA. The CDR3 has 15 residues. CDR3 nucleotide sequence: TGCAGCGTTGATGGGTACACAGGCTCCTACAATGAGCAGTTCTTC. This gives the protein CSVDGYTGSYNEQFF.

The V call is TRBV20-1, the J call TRBJ2-7, with TRBD1 matching over 11 bases. Looked up from germline, CDR1 is DFQATT and CDR2 is SNEGSKA (reference sequence). Trimming at V came to 5 bases and at J to 2 bases, leaving 8 bases not matched to a gene. CDR3 length: 15 residues. Here the CDR3 DNA reads TGCAGTGCTGCCAGACCGGGACAGGGGGCCTACGAGCAGTACTTC. Protein sequence: CSAARPGQGAYEQYF.

This clonotype was detected only a few times. This chain joins TRBV10-3 and TRBJ2-1; TRBD2 aligns across 14 bases. The CDR3 runs 16 residues. From germline, CDR1 is ENHRY and CDR2 SYGVKD. Trimming removed 4 bases from V and 10 bases from J; junction bases left unmatched: 9. CDR3 protein: CAISGTGTSGSLEQFF. The CDR3 DNA reads TGTGCCATCAGTGGAACCGGGACTAGCGGGAGTTTGGAGCAGTTCTTC.

This clonotype was found a few times. This chain connects TRBV15 to TRBJ2-7; no firm D call. Germline V gene data show CDR1 as LNHNV and CDR2 as YYDKDF (reference sequence). With 1 base removed from V and 6 bases from J, the gap between germline ends came to 13 bases. This CDR3 region has 14 residues. CDR3 amino acids: CATSRVFTSPEQYF. The CDR3 nucleotides read TGTGCCACCAGCAGAGTGTTCACGTCCCCCGAGCAGTACTTC.

The chain employs TRBV2 and TRBJ1-4; D gene unclear. Looked up from germline, CDR1 is SNHLY and CDR2 is FYNNEI. The CDR3 extends over 18 amino acids. Trimming took 4 bases from V and 1 from J, leaving 19 bases between them. The CDR3 loop is CASSALGQQGGTNEKLFF. CDR3 DNA: TGTGCCAGCAGTGCCCTGGGCCAGCAAGGAGGAACTAATGAAAAACTGTTTTTT.

This clonotype was detected only a few times. The chain carries TRBV21-1 and TRBJ1-2; the D segment call TRBD1 is taken from the table without a DNA check. TRBV21-1 is annotated as a pseudogene. The CDR3 loop spans 17 amino acids. CDR3 DNA: TGTGCCAGCAGCAACCGGGACAGGAAACCTTCTAACTATGGCTACACCTTC. The encoded protein is CASSNRDRKPSNYGYTF.